A single sample is the source of the 22 T cell receptor beta chains below, sequenced in a study of blood T cell repertoires in COVID-19. Clones were read by immunoSEQ multiplex PCR, and TCRdb kept only the in-frame ones, dropping some. The table has about 370,000 clones, roughly nine tenths seen once; the top ten hold more than 0.8%. The sample comprised PBMCs or T cells enriched from blood (not recorded which). These receptors were collected from a man between 18 and 35 years old who had recovered from COVID-19.

The genes are TRBV4-2 and TRBJ2-1; D is possibly TRBD1 (6 bases). Trimming pared 5 bases from V and 3 bases from J, leaving 14 bases between. The CDR3 sequence is 15 residues long. The germline V gene has CDR1 LGHNA and CDR2 YNFKEQ. The CDR3 spells CASSSKGDHYNEQFF. The CDR3 region has the DNA TGTGCCAGCAGCTCAAAGGGGGACCACTACAATGAGCAGTTCTTC.

Only one count was recorded for this clone. The CDR3 is CATSDKSPPGSTEAFF. CDR3 coding DNA: TGTGCCACCAGTGATAAATCCCCTCCGGGTTCCACTGAAGCTTTCTTT. The chain is built from TRBV24-1 and TRBJ1-1; D gene unclear. Trimming took 3 bases from V and 4 from J, leaving 17 bases between them. Germline loops: CDR1 KGHDR, CDR2 SFDVKD. The CDR3 loop spans 16 amino acids.

The chain combines TRBV12-3 or TRBV12-4 with TRBJ1-5; D not resolved. The CDR3 loop spans 13 amino acids. Trimming took off 6 bases at V and 5 bases at J, with 11 bases between the two ends. The CDR3 region is CASSFQRDQPQHF. The CDR3 region has the DNA TGTGCCAGCAGCTTTCAGCGAGATCAGCCCCAGCATTTT.

Many counts were recorded for this clone. The chain couples TRBV28 to TRBJ1-4; D ambiguous. This CDR3 has 14 amino acids. The V and J ends lost 6 bases and 8 bases respectively, with 16 bases between them. Per germline, CDR1 MDHEN and CDR2 SYDVKM. Written as DNA, the CDR3 is TGTGCCAGCAGCTCCGGAGGCCCTCGGGAAAAACTGTTTTTT. This codes for CASSSGGPREKLFF.

The chain joins TRBV21-1 to TRBJ1-6; the table's D call, TRBD1, was not checked against the DNA. TRBV21-1 is a known pseudogene. The CDR3 sequence is 17 residues long. For the CDR3, the DNA is TGTGCCAGCAGCCCCCCCGAAGGGGTTAGCTATAATTCACCCCTCCACTTT. Translating it yields CASSPPEGVSYNSPLHF.

The V gene is TRBV19, the J gene TRBJ1-4; D possibly corresponds to TRBD1 (6 bases). V lost 10 bases and J lost 7, with 16 bases in between. The CDR3 runs 13 residues. Germline loops: CDR1 LNHDA, CDR2 SQIVND (reference sequence). CDR3 nucleotide sequence: TGTGCCACCCTACAGGGTCGAGGTGAAAAACTGTTTTTT. Encoded protein: CATLQGRGEKLFF.

This chain links TRBV7-8 with TRBJ2-1; 9 positions agree with TRBD2. CDR1 is SGHVS, CDR2 FQNEAQ, per germline. V lost 5 bases to trimming and J lost 5 bases; unmatched junction nucleotides: 7. The CDR3 has 15 residues. CDR3: CASSAKRGAHNEQFF. The CDR3 DNA reads TGTGCCAGCAGCGCTAAGCGGGGGGCCCACAATGAGCAGTTCTTC.

This rearrangement joins TRBV5-1 to TRBJ2-3, with D hard to call. The CDR3 is made up of 13 amino acids. Between the trimmed V and J ends, which lost 0 bases and 9 bases, there was a span of 11 bases. Germline assignment: CDR1 SGHRS and CDR2 YFSETQ. In DNA form, the CDR3 reads TGCGCCAGCAGCTTGGGACTTAAGGAGACGCAGTATTTT. Translated: CASSLGLKETQYF.

The rearrangement joins TRBV7-2 to TRBJ1-1; TRBD1 is a possible D gene (5 bases). V gave up 5 bases and J gave up 9 bases, with 13 bases separating them. The CDR3 has 12 amino acids. Germline assignment: CDR1 SGHTA and CDR2 FQGNSA. As DNA, the CDR3 is TGTGCCAGCAGCCGGGGGGATCCTAAAGCTTTCTTT. Encoded protein: CASSRGDPKAFF.

J is TRBJ2-3 and V is TRBV10-3, with 11 bases matching TRBD2. Trimming at V came to 6 bases and at J to 0 bases, leaving 2 bases not matched to a gene. This CDR3 has 15 amino acids. Per the germline V gene, CDR1 is ENHRY and CDR2 is SYGVKD. The CDR3 protein is CAISRLAGSTDTQYF. CDR3 coding DNA: TGTGCCATCAGCCGACTAGCGGGGAGCACAGATACGCAGTATTTT.

The CDR3 reads CASSLVPISGSSYEQYF. CDR3 in DNA: TGTGCCAGCAGCTTGGTCCCTATAAGCGGCAGCTCCTACGAGCAGTACTTC. J is TRBJ2-7 and V is TRBV7-6, with D possibly TRBD2 on 5 matching bases. V gave up 3 bases and J gave up 0 bases, with 18 bases separating them. This CDR3 has 17 residues. CDR1 and CDR2 (germline): SGHVS, FNYEAQ.

The V gene is TRBV4-1, the J gene TRBJ1-5, with a possible D match to TRBD1 (5 bases). Germline V gene data show CDR1 as MGHRA and CDR2 as YSYEKL. V was cut by 4 bases and J by 8 bases, with 18 bases left in between. The CDR3 spans 15 residues. The chain's CDR3 is CASSLGGKVREPQHF. CDR3 DNA: TGCGCCAGCAGCCTTGGGGGGAAGGTCAGGGAGCCCCAGCATTTT.

The rearrangement uses TRBV9 and TRBJ1-2, with 12 nucleotides matching TRBD1. The CDR3 extends over 16 amino acids. V dropped 3 bases and J dropped 7; count of bases not matched to a gene: 10. Germline V gene lookup returns CDR1 SGDLS and CDR2 YYNGEE. The CDR3 reads CASSAPGTGGEVGYTF. In DNA form, the CDR3 reads TGTGCCAGCAGCGCCCCCGGGACAGGGGGCGAGGTTGGCTACACCTTC.

The rearrangement joins TRBV4-3 to TRBJ2-7; 8 nucleotides agree with TRBD2. CDR3 length: 15 amino acids. J was trimmed by 1 base and V by 1 base; bases with no gene match: 3. Germline CDR1 and CDR2: LGHNA and YSLEER. CDR3 protein: CASSQAPGGSYEQYF. In nucleotides, the CDR3 is TGCGCCAGCAGCCAAGCCCCGGGGGGGTCCTACGAGCAGTACTTC.

The chain joins TRBV2 to TRBJ2-5, with 8 positions matching TRBD1. The V gene end was trimmed by 6 bases and the J gene end by 5 bases; junction bases not matched to a gene: 8. CDR1 and CDR2 from the germline V gene are SNHLY and FYNNEI. The CDR3 has 14 amino acids. In nucleotides, the CDR3 is TGTGCCAGCAGGACGGGTCAGGGGGCTGAGACCCAGTACTTC. Its translation: CASRTGQGAETQYF.

V and J are TRBV15 and TRBJ2-5, with D possibly TRBD1 on 6 matching bases. CDR3 length equals 16 residues. The V and J ends lost 0 bases and 4 bases respectively, with 15 bases between them. Looked up from germline, CDR1 is LNHNV and CDR2 is YYDKDF (reference sequence). CDR3 DNA: TGTGCCACCAGCAGAGACAGGGGACCCGCTGGAGAGACCCAGTACTTC. It translates to CATSRDRGPAGETQYF.

The chain uses TRBV7-9 and TRBJ2-1, with 14 nucleotides matching TRBD2. The length of the CDR3 is 19 residues. CDR1 and CDR2 from the germline V gene are SEHNR and FQNEAQ (reference sequence). Trimming took 3 bases from V and 10 from J; bases not matched to a gene: 17. Here the CDR3 DNA reads TGTGCCAGCAGCTTTCTAAGGACTAGCGGGAGGCACCACTCTGGGGAGCAGTTCTTC. Amino acid sequence: CASSFLRTSGRHHSGEQFF.

The chain carries TRBV12-3 or TRBV12-4 and TRBJ2-5; D is unclear. Trimming left V 6 bases short and J 5 bases short, with 10 bases between. The CDR3 is 12 residues long. As DNA, the CDR3 is TGTGCCAGCAGCATCACCGAGGAGACCCAGTACTTC. This gives the protein CASSITEETQYF.

The chain combines TRBV5-4 with TRBJ2-5, with no clear D. Trimming cost V 4 bases and J 5 bases, with 12 bases left between them. The germline gives CDR1 SGHNT, CDR2 YYREEE (reference sequence). This CDR3 spans 13 amino acids. The chain's CDR3 is CASSTNYGETQYF. CDR3 nucleotides: TGTGCCAGCAGCACTAACTACGGGGAGACCCAGTACTTC.

The chain has TRBV6-5 and TRBJ2-7; maybe TRBD1 (5 bases). This CDR3 contains 12 residues. CDR1 is MNHEY and CDR2 is SVGAGI in the germline V gene. The ends were cut back, 5 bases at V and 7 bases at J, with 12 bases in the middle. The CDR3 DNA is TGTGCCAGCAGTACGGTAGGGGCTGAGCAGTACTTC. This codes for CASSTVGAEQYF.

The V gene is TRBV29-1, the J gene TRBJ1-2, with 9 nucleotides matching TRBD1. The germline V gene has CDR1 SQVTM and CDR2 ANQGSEA. The CDR3 consists of 14 residues. V shed 2 bases, J shed 4 bases, and the junction held 5 bases outside the gene matches. The CDR3 spells CSVETGGVGYGYTF. CDR3 in DNA: TGCAGCGTTGAAACAGGGGGCGTGGGCTATGGCTACACCTTC. Drawing the rest from reference TRBV29-1 and TRBJ1-2, the complete variable domain is SAVISQKPSRDICQRGTSLTIQCQVDSQVTMMFWYRQQPGQSLTLIATANQGSEATYESGFVIDKFPISRPNLTFSTLTVSNMSPEDSSIYLCSVETGGVGYGYTFGSGTRLTVV.

The chain links TRBV29-1 to TRBJ1-1; 7 bases match TRBD1. V was clipped by 4 bases and J by 8 bases; unmatched bases: 10. This CDR3 comprises 13 residues. CDR1 and CDR2 (germline): SQVTM, ANQGSEA. The CDR3 here is CSVGLGGDREAFF. In DNA, the CDR3 is TGCAGCGTTGGTCTAGGGGGCGATCGGGAAGCTTTCTTT.